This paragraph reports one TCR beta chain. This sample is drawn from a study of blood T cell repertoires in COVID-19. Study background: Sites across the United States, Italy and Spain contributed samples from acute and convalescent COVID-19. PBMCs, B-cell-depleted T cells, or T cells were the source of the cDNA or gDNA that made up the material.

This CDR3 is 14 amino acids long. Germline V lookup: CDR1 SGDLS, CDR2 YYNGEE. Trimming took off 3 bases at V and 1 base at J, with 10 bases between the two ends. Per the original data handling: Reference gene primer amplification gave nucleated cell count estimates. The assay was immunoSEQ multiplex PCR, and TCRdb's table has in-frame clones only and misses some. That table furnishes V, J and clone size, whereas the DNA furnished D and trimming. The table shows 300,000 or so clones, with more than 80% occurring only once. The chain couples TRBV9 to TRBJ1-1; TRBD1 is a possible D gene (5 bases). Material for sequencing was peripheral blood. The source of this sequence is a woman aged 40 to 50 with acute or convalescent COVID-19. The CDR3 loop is CASSGSGGNTEAFF. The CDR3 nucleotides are TGTGCCAGCAGCGGTAGCGGGGGGAACACTGAAGCTTTCTTT.